This T cell receptor beta chain stems from a study of identical twins. Study-wide results and caveats: The degree of excess twin sharing was weaker in beta out-of-frame sequences.

This clonotype was observed a handful of times. Its antigen is currently unknown. Unique molecular identifiers were present on the cDNA, and a universal primer site came from template switching. MiXCR was run by TCRdb on the 5' RACE reads, yielding one entry per CDR3 protein. The sample contains 350,000 or so distinct CDR3 sequences, roughly an eighth of which appear only once. Germline V gives CDR1 LGHDT, CDR2 YNNKEL (reference sequence). The CDR3 is 15 amino acids. V was clipped by 0 bases and J by 5 bases, with 14 bases between them. These data also featured in a second study, about yellow fever vaccine responses in identical twins. That study reports: Each twin's T cell response to the vaccine was reported to look partly convergent and partly personalized.

The source is a woman between 18 and 30 years old in good health. J is TRBJ2-7 and V is TRBV3-1; D remains ambiguous. The sample was CD8+ T cells sorted from blood. The CDR3 sequence is CASSQDRRLIHEQYF. The CDR3 region has the DNA TGTGCCAGCAGCCAAGATCGTCGTCTAATCCACGAGCAGTACTTC.